These 3 T cell receptor beta chains were sequenced from one sample in a study of blood T cell repertoires in COVID-19. The method was immunoSEQ multiplex PCR; TCRdb's version includes in-frame clones alone and lacks a portion of them. Of around 100,000 clones in the sample, approximately 80% are singletons; the top ten hold under 35%. Sequenced material: peripheral blood. The source is a man aged 65-85 years with active or convalescent COVID-19.

The chain is built from TRBV24-1 and TRBJ1-5; D remains ambiguous. There are 12 residues in the CDR3. Trimming left V 3 bases short and J 4 bases short, with 3 bases between. Germline V lookup: CDR1 KGHDR, CDR2 SFDVKD. The CDR3 nucleotides read TGTGCCACCAGTGATCCGAATCAGCCCCAGCATTTT. This codes for CATSDPNQPQHF.

The chain combines TRBV7-2 with TRBJ2-7; D possibly corresponds to TRBD1 (6 bases). The CDR3 contains 16 residues. Germline lookup yields CDR1 SGHTA and CDR2 FQGNSA. Trimming took 5 bases from V and 7 from J, leaving 24 bases between them. The CDR3 spells CASSGGRGHLRWEQYF. CDR3 coding DNA: TGTGCCAGCAGCGGAGGACGGGGACACCTACGTTGGGAGCAGTACTTC. Looking up the rest from reference TRBV7-2 and TRBJ2-7 gives the full variable domain: GAGVSQSPSNKVTEKGKDVELRCDPISGHTALYWYRQSLGQGLEFLIYFQGNSAPDKSGLPSDRFSAERTGGSVSTLTIQRTQQEDSAVYLCASSGGRGHLRWEQYFGPGTRLTVT.

The V call is TRBV7-8, the J call TRBJ2-6; 7 nucleotides line up with TRBD2. Germline V lookup: CDR1 SGHVS, CDR2 FQNEAQ. The CDR3 sequence is 17 residues long. The V gene end was trimmed by 3 bases and the J gene end by 0 bases; junction bases not matched to a gene: 5. CDR3 coding DNA: TGTGCCAGCAGCTTGCGACAGCGGGGCTCTGGGGCCAACGTCCTGACTTTC. Its translation: CASSLRQRGSGANVLTF.